These T cell receptor beta chains were read from a single sample in a study of memory CD4+ T cells and cytomegalovirus serostatus. Profiled with immunoSEQ multiplex PCR; TCRdb holds only in-frame clones, not every one. The sample has 50,000 to 60,000 clones, under 90% seen once. Sample: memory CD4+ T cells from blood. The receptor set was obtained from an adult in good health and CMV-seronegative. The conserved cysteine and the conserved F or W are not part of the CDR3 here.

v_call | cdr3_aa
TRBV7-7 | ASSPGGPAGNELF
TRBV7-8 | ASSLAVSVDTQY
TRBV5-6 | ASSLSFASQPQH
TRBV10-3 | AISDRRVDTGELF
TRBV4-1 | ASSQGDRVGYT
TRBV7-9 | ASRGQGPYSPLH
TRBV9 | ASSVEGGLITGELF
TRBV5-5 | ASSLTARSYEQY
TRBV2 | ASSEGGGETQY
TRBV28 | ASSLFPSAGAGEKLF
TRBV5-1 | ASSLAGGTVNTEAF
TRBV27 | ASRRNLRNTEAF
TRBV27 | ASSLSRQGELF
TRBV7-2 | ASRRGGSYNEQF
TRBV5-1 | ASSLSWDRDTEAF
TRBV7-2 | ASSPTSGGPYEQY
TRBV7-2 | ASSLNWGNVIEAF
TRBV5-6 | ASSIRGSYEQY
TRBV30 | AWSNRDGGNTEAF
TRBV6-5 | ASSRGYSTDTQY
TRBV10-3 | AISGPGELF
TRBV9 | ASSVSGQKTDTQY
TRBV7-9 | ASSLSKNIQY
TRBV9 | ASSAPGGGYT
TRBV5-1 | ASSLSGFSSYEQY
TRBV30 | AWTPGVGEQWTGELF
TRBV29-1 | SVDTSGVSTDTQY
TRBV5-1 | ASGPKTGGRLNEQY
TRBV2 | ASGLAGTDTQY
TRBV7-9 | ASSSGSGINTGELF
TRBV28 | ASSLLGSQVNTEAF
TRBV10-3 | AIRVLLNTEAF
TRBV11-2 | ASSFYGTNTGELF
TRBV7-8 | ASRLGRQNTDTQY
TRBV7-7 | ASSLKTPGQGASSEQF
TRBV9 | ASSLDHYGYT
TRBV27 | ASSRAGATEAF
TRBV11-3 | ASSLHLGGLGYT
TRBV11-2 | ASSFWTGYEQY
TRBV5-4 | ASSLSGGRIQPQH
TRBV2 | ASSNRVDTEAF
TRBV30 | ACPPPGNTGELF
TRBV5-1 | ASSPGTGKSLETQY
TRBV6-1 | ASSETGGHYEQY
TRBV19 | ASSQTGNTEAF
TRBV7-8 | ASSVDSSYGYT
TRBV5-5 | ASSVQGLYEQY
TRBV27 | ASSSTPSGTGDYGYT
TRBV7-8 | ASSLAQDYEQY
TRBV9 | ASSVFDRPNTGELF